These 28 T cell receptor beta chains came from one sample sequenced in a study of T-cell reconstitution after alpha-beta-depleted transplantation in children. For TCRbeta, the library was prepared with unique molecular identifiers. TCRdb independently ran MiXCR on the PCR reads; one entry per CDR3 protein. The sample has about 480,000 distinct CDR3 sequences; around 12% are singletons. Sequencing used PBMCs from the stem cell graft donor, obtained from the stem cell graft. Source of these receptors: a human donor who donated a stem cell graft to a child with combined immunodeficiency.

In this sample, this clonotype turned up a few times. The chain carries TRBV4-3 and TRBJ2-5; D is undetermined. CDR3 length equals 13 residues. Germline V gives CDR1 LGHNA, CDR2 YSLEER. Trimming took off 1 base at V and 9 bases at J, with 12 bases between the two ends. The chain's CDR3 is CASSQGFDESQYF. CDR3 nucleotide sequence: TGCGCCAGCAGCCAAGGGTTTGATGAATCCCAGTACTTC.

This clonotype showed up many times. V usage is TRBV20-1 and J usage is TRBJ1-4; D gene unclear. Germline V gene sequence: CDR1 DFQATT, CDR2 SNEGSKA (reference sequence). This CDR3 is built from 12 residues. The V and J ends lost 3 bases and 7 bases respectively, with 9 bases between them. In DNA form, the CDR3 reads TGCAGTGCTAGTAGGGATGGTGAAAAACTGTTTTTT. Its protein is CSASRDGEKLFF.

This clonotype was seen many times. V usage is TRBV7-8 and J usage is TRBJ2-7, with D unresolved. The CDR3 totals 12 residues. The germline CDR1 and CDR2 sequences are SGHVS and FQNEAQ. V lost 6 bases and J 3 bases, leaving 9 bases between the germline ends. CDR3 DNA: TGTGCCAGCAGGGACCCAGGCTACGAGCAGTACTTC. Protein product: CASRDPGYEQYF.

Comments on this clonotype: Since a much larger clone is just one base distant, this may be a read error. The genes are TRBV7-4 and TRBJ2-1, with 9 bases identical to TRBD1. The CDR3 is made up of 18 amino acids. Germline loops: CDR1 SGHVT, CDR2 SQSDAQ. Written as DNA, the CDR3 is TGTGCCAGCAGCTTAAATTGTCGTTGGACAGGGGTCTACAATGAGGAGTTCTTC. This codes for CASSLNCRWTGVYNEEFF.

Only a few counts were recorded for this clonotype. V is TRBV10-3 and J is TRBJ1-5; D may be TRBD1 (5 bases). The CDR3 runs 13 residues. Trimming left V 2 bases short and J 9 bases short, with 11 bases between. The germline V gene encodes CDR1 ENHRY and CDR2 SYGVKD. The CDR3 DNA reads as TGTGCCATCAGTGAGGGGGGAGCTGGGCCCCAGCATTTT. Encoded protein: CAISEGGAGPQHF.

Worth noting for this clonotype: One end of the junction fails to match germline, which may point to a read error. The chain links TRBV29-1 to TRBJ2-3, with a possible D match to TRBD1 (5 bases). From germline, CDR1 is SQVTM and CDR2 ANQGSEA. The CDR3 covers 13 residues. In DNA form, the CDR3 reads TGTTTCGTTCAGGGCCCTAGCACAGATACGCAGTATTTT. Translated: CFVQGPSTDTQYF.

The genes are TRBV20-1 and TRBJ1-5; unclear D gene. V shed 6 bases and J shed 7 bases, with 16 bases lying between them. The CDR3 contains 13 residues. Germline lookup yields CDR1 DFQATT and CDR2 SNEGSKA (reference sequence). The CDR3 sequence: CSARTVPGQPQHF. CDR3 in DNA: TGCAGTGCCAGGACCGTTCCGGGACAGCCCCAGCATTTT.

This clonotype was recorded a few times. The chain employs TRBV7-9 and TRBJ1-4; a possible D gene is TRBD1 (6 bases). V was shortened by 4 bases and J by 8 bases, with 17 bases between the two germline ends. The CDR3 runs 15 residues. Germline loops: CDR1 SEHNR, CDR2 FQNEAQ (reference sequence). The CDR3 loop reads CASSSSGAPREKLFF. The DNA of the CDR3 is TGTGCCAGCAGCTCTTCAGGGGCTCCTAGGGAAAAACTGTTTTTT. Variable domain in full (rest from reference TRBV7-9 and TRBJ1-4): DTGVSQNPRHKITKRGQNVTFRCDPISEHNRLYWYRQTLGQGPEFLTYFQNEAQLEKSRLLSDRFSAERPKGSFSTLEIQRTEQGDSAMYLCASSSSGAPREKLFFGSGTQLSVL.

The J gene is TRBJ2-2, the V gene TRBV2, with D possibly being TRBD2 (6 bases). The CDR3 totals 14 residues. Germline CDR1 reads SNHLY; CDR2 reads FYNNEI. Trimming shortened V by 5 bases and J by 3 bases, and 10 bases separated the two germline ends. CDR3 in amino acids: CASSLLADTGELFF. DNA for the CDR3: TGTGCCAGCAGTCTCTTAGCGGACACCGGGGAGCTGTTTTTT.

This clonotype was counted a few times. This sequence joins TRBV7-9 and TRBJ2-4, with 11 bases aligning to TRBD1. From germline, CDR1 is SEHNR and CDR2 FQNEAQ (reference sequence). With 6 bases clipped from V and 10 bases from J, the junction kept 5 bases outside the gene matches. The CDR3 sequence is 13 residues long. CDR3 residues: CASRPGTGGIQYF. CDR3 in DNA: TGTGCCAGCAGGCCCGGGACAGGGGGTATTCAGTACTTC.

V gene TRBV7-8 combines with J gene TRBJ1-5; D possibly corresponds to TRBD1 (6 bases). This CDR3 has 16 residues. V lost 2 bases, J lost 1 base, and 12 bases lay in between. The germline CDR1 and CDR2 sequences are SGHVS and FQNEAQ. CDR3 protein: CASSLLRGGSNQPQHF. In nucleotides, the CDR3 is TGTGCCAGCAGCTTATTGAGGGGGGGCAGCAATCAGCCCCAGCATTTT.

This clonotype was seen at least ten times. The J gene is TRBJ1-2, the V gene TRBV7-2, with D maybe TRBD1 (5 bases). This CDR3 contains 13 residues. V was cut by 4 bases and J by 7 bases, with 13 bases left in between. Germline CDR1 SGHTA, CDR2 FQGNSA. In DNA, the CDR3 is TGTGCCAGCAGCTACTTGGGGGGGGGTGGCTACACCTTC. It is translated as CASSYLGGGGYTF. The complete variable domain, with remaining parts taken from reference TRBV7-2 and TRBJ1-2, reads GAGVSQSPSNKVTEKGKDVELRCDPISGHTALYWYRQSLGQGLEFLIYFQGNSAPDKSGLPSDRFSAERTGGSVSTLTIQRTQQEDSAVYLCASSYLGGGGYTFGSGTRLTVV.

The rearrangement uses TRBV15 and TRBJ2-5; 12 bases map to TRBD2. Germline CDR1 reads LNHNV; CDR2 reads YYDKDF (reference sequence). V was clipped by 4 bases and J by 7 bases; unmatched bases: 16. The CDR3 runs to 18 residues. The CDR3 sequence is CATSKTTSGGGAPRTQYF. CDR3 DNA: TGTGCCACCAGCAAGACGACTAGCGGGGGTGGGGCCCCTCGGACCCAGTACTTC.

This chain joins TRBV7-9 and TRBJ2-7; D is perhaps TRBD1 or TRBD2 (5 bases each). CDR1 and CDR2 (germline): SEHNR, FQNEAQ (reference sequence). Trimming shortened V by 1 base and J by 0 bases, and 10 bases separated the two germline ends. This CDR3 is 15 amino acids long. In DNA form, the CDR3 reads TGTGCCAGCAGCTTAGGAGGGGTCCCCTCCTACGAGCAGTACTTC. Translation: CASSLGGVPSYEQYF.

This clonotype came up a few times. The chain links TRBV5-1 to TRBJ2-1, with TRBD2 matching over 10 bases. V was clipped by 3 bases and J by 6 bases; unmatched bases: 6. There are 15 residues in the CDR3. Germline V gene sequence: CDR1 SGHRS, CDR2 YFSETQ. CDR3 nucleotides: TGCGCCAGCAGCTCAATTAGCGGGGGGCCCAATGAGCAGTTCTTC. Its translation is CASSSISGGPNEQFF.

The chain joins TRBV7-9 to TRBJ2-2; a possible D gene is TRBD2 (6 bases). This CDR3 comprises 14 residues. Trimming stripped 6 bases from V and 0 bases from J, with 8 bases between. Per germline, CDR1 SEHNR and CDR2 FQNEAQ (reference sequence). The CDR3 spells CASSRLANTGELFF. In DNA, the CDR3 is TGTGCCAGCAGTCGACTAGCGAACACCGGGGAGCTGTTTTTT.

Remarks on this clonotype: This may stem from a read error, because a much larger clone lies one nucleotide away. The chain uses TRBV10-3 and TRBJ2-1; D gene ambiguous. The CDR3 runs to 17 residues. Germline V gives CDR1 ENHRY, CDR2 SYGVKD. As DNA, the CDR3 is TGTGCCGTCAGTGAGTCGCCCAGCGTCCCCTCCTACAATGAGCAGTTCTTC. Its protein product is CAVSESPSVPSYNEQFF.

This clonotype was detected only a few times. The CDR3: CASSLALGANTEAFF. As DNA, the CDR3 is TGTGCCAGCAGTTTAGCGCTCGGGGCGAACACTGAAGCTTTCTTT. J is TRBJ1-1 and V is TRBV12-3 or TRBV12-4, with D tentatively TRBD1 (5 bases). With 0 bases removed from V and 1 base from J, the gap between germline ends came to 9 bases. There are 15 residues in the CDR3.

The V gene is TRBV10-3, the J gene TRBJ2-1; D perhaps matches TRBD2 (5 bases). This CDR3 spans 15 amino acids. Germline CDR1 and CDR2: ENHRY and SYGVKD. Trimming cost V 8 bases and J 2 bases, with 16 bases left between them. CDR3 amino acids: CAISLEAATYNEQFF. The CDR3 nucleotides are TGTGCCATCTCGCTGGAAGCGGCTACCTACAATGAGCAGTTCTTC.

This rearrangement joins TRBV12-3 or TRBV12-4 to TRBJ2-1; the D call may be TRBD1 or TRBD2 (5 bases each). Trimming removed 6 bases at V and 2 bases at J, with 11 bases between. The length of the CDR3 is 14 residues. CDR3 bases: TGTGCCAGCAGGGGGACGTCGCCCTACAATGAGCAGTTCTTC. This encodes CASRGTSPYNEQFF.

J is TRBJ2-3 and V is TRBV5-1, with 8 bases aligning to TRBD1. The CDR3 runs to 15 residues. Trimming at V came to 5 bases and at J to 1 base, leaving 6 bases not matched to a gene. The germline gives CDR1 SGHRS, CDR2 YFSETQ. The CDR3 DNA is TGCGCCAGCAGATCTGGACAGGGAGGCACAGATACGCAGTATTTT. Its translation: CASRSGQGGTDTQYF.

This clonotype was detected only a few times. The chain couples TRBV12-3 or TRBV12-4 to TRBJ1-3, with D perhaps matching TRBD1 (5 bases). With 5 bases removed from V and 4 bases from J, the gap between germline ends came to 6 bases. The CDR3 is 12 residues long. CDR3 loop: CASSRQGNTIYF. CDR3 DNA sequence: TGTGCCAGCAGTAGACAGGGAAACACCATATATTTT.

This clonotype was seen only a few times. V and J are TRBV6-6 and TRBJ2-7, with D perhaps TRBD2 (5 bases). V was shortened by 5 bases and J by 3 bases, with 8 bases between the two germline ends. Germline CDR1 reads MNHNY; CDR2 reads SVGAGI (reference sequence). The CDR3 contains 12 residues. CDR3 DNA: TGTGCCAGCAGTATTGACTACTACGAGCAGTACTTC. This codes for CASSIDYYEQYF.

This clonotype was found many times. V and J are TRBV25-1 and TRBJ2-1; maybe TRBD1 (5 bases). Germline V gives CDR1 MGHDK, CDR2 SYGVNS. This CDR3 has 15 residues. Trimming removed 0 bases from V and 6 bases from J, with 12 bases in between. The CDR3 coding sequence is TGTGCCAGCAGTGAATATGGGGCAGAGGTCAATGAGCAGTTCTTC. Its protein is CASSEYGAEVNEQFF.

This clonotype occurred many times. The rearrangement uses TRBV12-3 or TRBV12-4 and TRBJ2-1; possible D gene TRBD2, 5 bases. The CDR3 consists of 17 residues. Trimming stripped 3 bases from V and 0 bases from J, with 15 bases between. The CDR3 DNA is TGTGCCAGCAGTTTCCCCACCCCTCGGGGCTCCTACAATGAGCAGTTCTTC. This codes for CASSFPTPRGSYNEQFF.

This clonotype was counted only a few times. The chain links TRBV12-3 or TRBV12-4 to TRBJ2-3; 9 positions agree with TRBD2. J was trimmed by 6 bases and V by 3 bases; bases with no gene match: 7. The CDR3 totals 15 residues. CDR3 protein: CASSFAGGMGDTQYF. In DNA, the CDR3 is TGTGCCAGCAGTTTCGCGGGGGGGATGGGTGATACGCAGTATTTT.

Only a few counts were recorded for this clonotype. The chain has TRBV6-2 or TRBV6-3 and TRBJ1-5; D is undetermined. Germline loops: CDR1 MNHEY, CDR2 SVGEGT. CDR3 size: 13 residues. V lost 3 bases, J lost 9 bases, and 12 bases lay in between. The CDR3 nucleotides read TGTGCCAGCAGTTATTGGCCTGGATTGCCCCAGCATTTT. This sequence encodes CASSYWPGLPQHF.

This clonotype was found once. The chain couples TRBV2 to TRBJ2-5, with D perhaps matching TRBD1 or TRBD2 (5 bases each). V was pared by 4 bases and J by 7 bases, with 16 bases between. CDR1 is SNHLY and CDR2 is FYNNEI in the germline V gene. The CDR3 is made up of 14 amino acids. Here the CDR3 reads CASSAARAGRTQYF. Written as DNA, the CDR3 is TGTGCCAGCAGTGCGGCCAGGGCGGGCCGGACCCAGTACTTC.